Here is one TCR beta chain with its context. Its specificity is unknown. This entry belongs to a study of cytomegalovirus exposure and HLA in healthy donors. The study, taken as a whole, reports: A list of 164 TCR beta chains associated with cytomegalovirus was given. Rare sequences made up most TCRs, while some public TCRs were found in many donors.

Among the roughly 110 subjects of the validation cohort, separate from the 666-subject first cohort, were the donors. Repertoires were generated with immunoSEQ multiplex PCR, while TCRdb's copy carries only in-frame clones and drops some. The sample lists 300,000 to 400,000 clones, roughly 85% occurring once. This TCR derives from a woman aged 18 to 35 in good health and CMV-seronegative. The specimen sequenced was PBMCs.

The CDR3 here is CASRGTANQPQHF. In nucleotides, the CDR3 is TGTGCCAGCAGAGGGACAGCCAATCAGCCCCAGCATTTT. This rearrangement joins TRBV6-4 to TRBJ1-5, with 7 bases matching TRBD1. Germline loops: CDR1 MRHNA, CDR2 SNTAGT. The trim removed 6 bases at V and 3 bases at J, leaving 2 bases unmatched. The CDR3 is made up of 13 amino acids.